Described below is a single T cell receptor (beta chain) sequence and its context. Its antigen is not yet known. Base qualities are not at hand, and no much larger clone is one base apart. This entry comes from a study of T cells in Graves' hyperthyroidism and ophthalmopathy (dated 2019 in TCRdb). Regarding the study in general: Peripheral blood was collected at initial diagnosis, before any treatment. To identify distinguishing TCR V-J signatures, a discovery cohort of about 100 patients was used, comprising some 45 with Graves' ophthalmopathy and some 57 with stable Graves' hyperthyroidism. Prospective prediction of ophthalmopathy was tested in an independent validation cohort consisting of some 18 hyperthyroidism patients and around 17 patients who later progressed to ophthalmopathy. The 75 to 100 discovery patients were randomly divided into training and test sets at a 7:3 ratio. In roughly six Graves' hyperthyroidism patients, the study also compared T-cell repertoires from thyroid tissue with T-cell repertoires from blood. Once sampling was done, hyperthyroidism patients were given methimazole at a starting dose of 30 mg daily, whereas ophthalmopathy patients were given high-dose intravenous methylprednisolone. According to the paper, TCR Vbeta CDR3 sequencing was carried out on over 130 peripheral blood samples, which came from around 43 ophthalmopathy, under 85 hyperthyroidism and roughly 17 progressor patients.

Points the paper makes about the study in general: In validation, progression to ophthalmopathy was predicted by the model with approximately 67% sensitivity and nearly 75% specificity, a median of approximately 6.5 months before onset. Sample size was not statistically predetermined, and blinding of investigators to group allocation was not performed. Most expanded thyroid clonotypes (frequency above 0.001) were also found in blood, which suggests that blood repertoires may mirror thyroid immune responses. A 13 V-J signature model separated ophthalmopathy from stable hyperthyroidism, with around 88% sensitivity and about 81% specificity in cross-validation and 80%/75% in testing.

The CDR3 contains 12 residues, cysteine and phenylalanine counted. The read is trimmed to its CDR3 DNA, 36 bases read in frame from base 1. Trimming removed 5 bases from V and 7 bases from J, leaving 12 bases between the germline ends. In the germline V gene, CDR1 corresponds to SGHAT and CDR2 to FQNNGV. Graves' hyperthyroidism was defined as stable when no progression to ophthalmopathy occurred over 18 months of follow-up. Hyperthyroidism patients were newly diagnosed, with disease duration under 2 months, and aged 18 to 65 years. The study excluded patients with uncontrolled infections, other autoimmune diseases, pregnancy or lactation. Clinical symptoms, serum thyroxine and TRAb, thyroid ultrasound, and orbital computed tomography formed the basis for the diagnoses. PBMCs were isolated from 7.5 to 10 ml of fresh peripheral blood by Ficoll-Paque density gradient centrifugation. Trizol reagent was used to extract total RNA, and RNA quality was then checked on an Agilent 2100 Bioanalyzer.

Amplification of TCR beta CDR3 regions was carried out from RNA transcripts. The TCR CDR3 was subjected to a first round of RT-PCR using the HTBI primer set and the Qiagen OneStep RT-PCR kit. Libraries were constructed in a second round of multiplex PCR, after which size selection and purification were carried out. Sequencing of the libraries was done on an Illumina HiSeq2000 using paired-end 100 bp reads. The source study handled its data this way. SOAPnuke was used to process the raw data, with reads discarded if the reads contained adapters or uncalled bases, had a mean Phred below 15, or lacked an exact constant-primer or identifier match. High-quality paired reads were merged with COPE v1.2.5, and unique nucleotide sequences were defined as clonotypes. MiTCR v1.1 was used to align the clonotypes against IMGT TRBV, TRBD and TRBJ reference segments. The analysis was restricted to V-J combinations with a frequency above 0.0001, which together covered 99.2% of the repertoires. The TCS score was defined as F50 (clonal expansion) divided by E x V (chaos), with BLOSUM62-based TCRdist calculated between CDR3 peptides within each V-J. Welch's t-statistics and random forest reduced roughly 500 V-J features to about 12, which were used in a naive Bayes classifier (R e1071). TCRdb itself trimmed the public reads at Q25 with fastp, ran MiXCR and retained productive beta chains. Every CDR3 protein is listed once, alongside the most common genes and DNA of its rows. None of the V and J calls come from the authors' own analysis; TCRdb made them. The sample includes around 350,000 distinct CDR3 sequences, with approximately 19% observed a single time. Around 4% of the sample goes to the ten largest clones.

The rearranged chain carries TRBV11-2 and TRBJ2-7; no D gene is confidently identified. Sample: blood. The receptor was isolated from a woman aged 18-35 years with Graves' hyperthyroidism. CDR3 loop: CASSDPLREQYF. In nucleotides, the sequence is TGTGCCAGCAGCGACCCTCTACGGGAGCAGTACTTC.